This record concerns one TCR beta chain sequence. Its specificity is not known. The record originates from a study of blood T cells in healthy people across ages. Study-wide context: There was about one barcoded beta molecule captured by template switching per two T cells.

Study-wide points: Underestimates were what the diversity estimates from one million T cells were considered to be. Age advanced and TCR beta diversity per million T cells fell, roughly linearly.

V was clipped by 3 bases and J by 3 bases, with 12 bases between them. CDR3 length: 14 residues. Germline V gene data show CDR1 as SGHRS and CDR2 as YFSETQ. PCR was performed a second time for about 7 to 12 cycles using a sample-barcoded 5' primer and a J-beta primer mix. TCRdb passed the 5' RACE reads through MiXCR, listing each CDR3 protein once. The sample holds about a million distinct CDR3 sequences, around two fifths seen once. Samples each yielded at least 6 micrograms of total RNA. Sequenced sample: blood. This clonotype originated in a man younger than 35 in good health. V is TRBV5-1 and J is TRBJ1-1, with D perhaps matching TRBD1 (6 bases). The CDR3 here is CASSSQGGDTEAFF. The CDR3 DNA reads TGCGCCAGCAGCTCACAGGGAGGGGACACTGAAGCTTTCTTT.